Below, 4 T cell receptor beta chains from the same sample are listed, as sequenced in a study of T-cell reconstitution after alpha-beta-depleted transplantation in children listed by TCRdb under 2016. Taken with the paper, the label for treatment or condition translates to: allogeneic hematopoietic cell transplantation with graft depleted of TCRalphabeta T cells and CD19 B cells. Library preparation used PCR. Sequencing was performed on an Illumina HiSeq 2500. Molecular barcoding was employed in the preparation of TCR libraries, with unique molecular identifiers being used to normalize TCRbeta repertoire quantification. The public sequencing data were trimmed at Q25 with fastp and processed into clonotypes with MiXCR by TCRdb, which kept only in-frame beta chains. Here each entry gathers all rows of one CDR3 protein and keeps the most common genes and DNA. Recorded for this sample are 100,000 or so distinct CDR3 sequences; 7.5% to 9% of them occurred a single time. The top ten clones comprise about 16% of the sample.

This specimen was PBMCs, taken before TCRalphabeta/CD19-depleted stem cell transplant. The receptors come from a boy younger than 10 with acute lymphoblastic leukemia, due to receive a stem cell transplant.

This clonotype occurred a few times. The CDR3 region is CASSTTGNTEAFF. The CDR3 bases are TGTGCCAGCAGTACGACAGGGAACACTGAAGCTTTCTTT. The rearrangement joins TRBV3-1 to TRBJ1-1, with D possibly being TRBD1 (6 bases). Germline CDR1 reads LGHDT; CDR2 reads YNNKEL (reference sequence). This CDR3 comprises 13 residues. V dropped 6 bases and J dropped 1 base, with 9 bases sitting between them. Based on the CDR3 plus reference TRBV3-1 and TRBJ1-1, the full variable domain is DTAVSQTPKYLVTQMGNDKSIKCEQNLGHDTMYWYKQDSKKFLKIMFSYNNKELIINETVPNRFSPKSPDKAHLNLHINSLELGDSAVYFCASSTTGNTEAFFGQGTRLTVV.

The CDR3 DNA reads as TGTGCCAGCAGTTTTTATGGGGTAGGGGAGCAGTACTTC. Protein sequence: CASSFYGVGEQYF. V gene TRBV6-5 combines with J gene TRBJ2-7; D is unresolved. Germline loops: CDR1 MNHEY, CDR2 SVGAGI. Trimming left V 4 bases short and J 7 bases short, with 14 bases between. CDR3 length: 13 amino acids.

The table lists this clonotype with many counts. The V gene is TRBV5-1, the J gene TRBJ1-1; 8 bases align to TRBD1. The CDR3 spans 16 residues. Per the germline V gene, CDR1 is SGHRS and CDR2 is YFSETQ. J gave up 3 bases and V 3 bases, and 10 bases lay outside the gene matches. CDR3 protein: CASSWAGQGGDTEAFF. Here the CDR3 DNA reads TGCGCCAGCAGCTGGGCCGGACAGGGAGGGGACACTGAAGCTTTCTTT.

At least ten counts were recorded for this clonotype. This chain uses TRBV11-2 with TRBJ2-3; TRBD2 matches at 11 bases. The CDR3 covers 14 residues. J lost 6 bases, V lost 4 bases, and 3 bases had no gene match. CDR1 and CDR2 (germline): SGHAT, FQNNGV. CDR3 nucleotides: TGTGCCAGCAGCTCGGGACTAGCGGTGGATACGCAGTATTTT. Amino acids: CASSSGLAVDTQYF. The entire variable domain, with the rest obtained from reference TRBV11-2 and TRBJ2-3, is as follows: EAGVAQSPRYKIIEKRQSVAFWCNPISGHATLYWYQQILGQGPKLLIQFQNNGVVDDSQLPKDRFSAERLKGVDSTLKIQPAKLEDSAVYLCASSSGLAVDTQYFGPGTRLTVL.